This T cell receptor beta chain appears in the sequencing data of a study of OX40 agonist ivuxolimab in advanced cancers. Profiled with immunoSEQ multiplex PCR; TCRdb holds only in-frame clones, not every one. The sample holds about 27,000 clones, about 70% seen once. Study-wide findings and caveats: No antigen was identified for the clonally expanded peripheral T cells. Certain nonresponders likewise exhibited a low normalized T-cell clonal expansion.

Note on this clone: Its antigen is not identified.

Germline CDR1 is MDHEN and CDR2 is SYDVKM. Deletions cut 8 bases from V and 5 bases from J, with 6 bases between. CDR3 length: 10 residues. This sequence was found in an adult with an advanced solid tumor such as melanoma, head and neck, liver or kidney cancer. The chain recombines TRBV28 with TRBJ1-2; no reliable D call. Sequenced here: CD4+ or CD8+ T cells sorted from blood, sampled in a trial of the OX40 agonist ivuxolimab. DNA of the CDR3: TGTGCCAGCGGAAGGTATGGCTACACCTTC. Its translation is CASGRYGYTF.